This TCR beta chain was captured by sequencing in a study of blood T cell repertoires in COVID-19. This CDR3 comprises 16 residues. The germline V gene has CDR1 MNHNS and CDR2 SASEGT. Deletions cut 2 bases from V and 6 bases from J, with 18 bases between. Sequencing used immunoSEQ multiplex PCR; TCRdb keeps in-frame clones, though not all of them. The data contain a few hundred thousand clones, 85% to 90% of them seen just once; the ten biggest clones take up approximately 16%. This chain connects TRBV6-1 to TRBJ2-3; possible D gene TRBD2, 5 bases. The origin of this receptor is a man aged 30 to 39 who had been exposed to COVID-19. The material sequenced was PBMCs or T cells enriched from blood (not recorded which). The CDR3 protein is CASSEFLPEDSDTQYF. CDR3 nucleotides: TGTGCCAGCAGTGAATTTCTTCCCGAGGACTCTGATACGCAGTATTTT.